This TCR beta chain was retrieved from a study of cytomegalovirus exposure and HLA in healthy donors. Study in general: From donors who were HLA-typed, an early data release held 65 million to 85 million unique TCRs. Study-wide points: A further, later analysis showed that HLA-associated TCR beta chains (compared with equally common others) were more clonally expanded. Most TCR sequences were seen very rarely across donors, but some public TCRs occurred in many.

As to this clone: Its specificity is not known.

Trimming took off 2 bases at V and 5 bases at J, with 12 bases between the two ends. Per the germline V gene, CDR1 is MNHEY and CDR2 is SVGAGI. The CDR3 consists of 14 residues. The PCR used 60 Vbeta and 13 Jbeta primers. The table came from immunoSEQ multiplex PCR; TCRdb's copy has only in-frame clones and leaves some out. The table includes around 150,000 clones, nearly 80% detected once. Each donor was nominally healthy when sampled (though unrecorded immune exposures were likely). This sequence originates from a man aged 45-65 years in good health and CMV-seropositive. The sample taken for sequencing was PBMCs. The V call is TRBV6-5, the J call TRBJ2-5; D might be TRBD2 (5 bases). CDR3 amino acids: CASSYELQRETQYF. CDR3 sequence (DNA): TGTGCCAGCAGTTACGAACTTCAGCGGGAGACCCAGTACTTC.